The 3 T cell receptor beta chains in this list originate from one sample, sequenced in a study of shared clonotypes between healthy human individuals. Profiled with immunoSEQ multiplex PCR; TCRdb holds only in-frame clones, not every one. The sample lists roughly 1.4 million clones, 98% seen once, with approximately 0.38% in the top ten. The sequencing sample was made of naive CD4+ T cells sorted from blood. Stated subset: CD45RA+ positively selected. The receptors come from a young man in good health.

This chain joins TRBV9 and TRBJ1-2; 8 bases line up with TRBD1. Germline lookup yields CDR1 SGDLS and CDR2 YYNGEE. The CDR3 length is 13 residues. The ends lost 5 bases at V and 6 bases at J; junction bases unmatched: 6. The CDR3 is CASSLQGGDGYTF. The CDR3 nucleotides are TGTGCCAGCAGTTTACAGGGGGGTGATGGCTACACCTTC.

The J gene is TRBJ2-7, the V gene TRBV28, with a weak D call TRBD2 (6 bases). In germline, CDR1 is MDHEN, CDR2 SYDVKM. Trimming stripped 4 bases from V and 4 bases from J, with 17 bases between. This CDR3 spans 15 amino acids. This CDR3 is CASSSPRGGLYEQYF. As DNA, the CDR3 is TGTGCCAGCAGTTCACCACGTGGAGGGTTATACGAGCAGTACTTC.

The sample holds one count of this clone. The rearrangement links TRBV2 to TRBJ2-3, with TRBD2 as a possible D gene (5 bases). Germline assignment: CDR1 SNHLY and CDR2 FYNNEI. V lost 2 bases and J lost 1, with 13 bases in between. This CDR3 has 16 amino acids. Here the CDR3 reads CASSETSYPRTDTQYF. The CDR3, as DNA: TGTGCCAGCAGTGAAACTAGTTACCCCCGCACAGATACGCAGTATTTT.